Listed here are 20 T cell receptor beta chains from one sample, sequenced in a study of blood T cell repertoires in COVID-19. Clones were read by immunoSEQ multiplex PCR, and TCRdb kept only the in-frame ones, dropping some. The data show about 210,000 clones, 70% to 90% seen once. The specimen was peripheral blood. Source of these receptors: a woman in her 40s with acute or convalescent COVID-19.

This rearrangement joins TRBV7-6 to TRBJ1-2; no clear D gene. This CDR3 region has 16 residues. Germline V gene lookup returns CDR1 SGHVS and CDR2 FNYEAQ. V was shortened by 4 bases and J by 5 bases, with 20 bases between the two germline ends. The CDR3 nucleotides read TGTGCCAGCAGCTGTCCCCCCACACCCTTCTCTTATGGCTACACCTTC. Translating gives CASSCPPTPFSYGYTF. Complete variable domain (other parts from reference TRBV7-6 and TRBJ1-2): GAGVSQSPRYKVTKRGQDVALRCDPISGHVSLYWYRQALGQGPEFLTYFNYEAQQDKSGLPNDRFSAERPEGSISTLTIQRTEQRDSAMYRCASSCPPTPFSYGYTFGSGTRLTVV.

The J gene is TRBJ2-3, the V gene TRBV5-5; 9 nucleotides agree with TRBD1. Germline V gene data show CDR1 as SGHKS and CDR2 as YYEKEE (reference sequence). The CDR3 extends over 16 amino acids. With V trimmed by 2 bases and J by 4 bases, 8 bases remained unmatched. The CDR3 region has the DNA TGTGCCAGCAGCTTAGCCCCGGGACAGGGCGCAGATACGCAGTATTTT. Its protein is CASSLAPGQGADTQYF.

The J gene is TRBJ2-1, the V gene TRBV7-3, with 8 bases aligning to TRBD2. Germline loops: CDR1 SGHTA, CDR2 FQGTGA. V lost 1 base, J lost 5 bases, and 10 bases stayed unmatched. The CDR3 contains 17 residues. The CDR3 protein is CASSLKPKTSGNNEQFF. In DNA form, the CDR3 reads TGTGCCAGCAGCTTAAAACCGAAAACTAGCGGAAACAATGAGCAGTTCTTC.

DNA for the CDR3: TGCGCCAGCAGTGAGTCGGGGAGCTCCTACAATGAGCAGTTCTTC. It is translated as CASSESGSSYNEQFF. The chain couples TRBV10-1 to TRBJ2-1, with a tentative D call TRBD2 (5 bases). The CDR3 has 15 residues. From germline, CDR1 is WNHNN and CDR2 SYGVQD (reference sequence). V gave up 0 bases and J gave up 0 bases, with 6 bases separating them.

This sequence joins TRBV4-1 and TRBJ1-5; 7 nucleotides agree with TRBD1. Looked up from germline, CDR1 is MGHRA and CDR2 is YSYEKL. The CDR3 length is 17 residues. The V and J ends lost 1 base and 7 bases, in that order; junction bases with no gene match: 13. The CDR3 DNA sequence: TGCGCCAGCAGCCAAGTTGCCCAGGACAGGACGGGGCAGCCCCAGCATTTT. It encodes CASSQVAQDRTGQPQHF.

The CDR3 here is CASSFGTGEYGYTF. The CDR3 nucleotides are TGTGCCAGCAGCTTCGGGACAGGGGAATATGGCTACACCTTC. The chain links TRBV11-2 to TRBJ1-2; 10 bases map to TRBD1. In germline, CDR1 is SGHAT, CDR2 FQNNGV. V shed 3 bases, J shed 5 bases, and the junction held 3 bases outside the gene matches. This CDR3 spans 14 amino acids.

The chain carries TRBV6-6 and TRBJ1-6; D is possibly TRBD1 (6 bases). Germline assignment: CDR1 MNHNY and CDR2 SVGAGI (reference sequence). The CDR3 loop spans 12 amino acids. Trimming took 8 bases from V and 8 from J, leaving 10 bases between them. The CDR3 region has the DNA TGTGCCAGCGCTTACAGGGATTCACCCCTCCACTTT. Translated, it gives CASAYRDSPLHF.

The chain carries TRBV5-1 and TRBJ2-5, with a weak D call TRBD1 (6 bases). Germline CDR1 is SGHRS and CDR2 is YFSETQ. The V and J ends lost 2 bases and 1 base respectively, with 12 bases between them. The CDR3 runs to 15 residues. The CDR3 protein is CASSFGGQSQETQYF. DNA of the CDR3: TGCGCCAGCAGCTTTGGCGGACAGTCCCAAGAGACCCAGTACTTC.

The rearrangement links TRBV24-1 to TRBJ2-5; perhaps TRBD2 as D (5 bases). Trimming pared 2 bases from V and 1 base from J, leaving 19 bases between. From germline, CDR1 is KGHDR and CDR2 SFDVKD. The CDR3 is 18 amino acids. The CDR3 DNA is TGTGCCACCAGTGATTATAGAACTGGACTGTCCCCCCAAGAGACCCAGTACTTC. Translated: CATSDYRTGLSPQETQYF.

This chain links TRBV5-1 with TRBJ2-6, with 7 bases identical to TRBD1. V gave up 0 bases and J gave up 3 bases; unmatched junction bases: 12. The CDR3 contains 19 residues. CDR1 is SGHRS and CDR2 is YFSETQ in the germline V gene. CDR3: CASSLVPPDRTFGANVLTF. CDR3 bases: TGCGCCAGCAGCTTGGTCCCCCCGGACAGGACTTTTGGGGCCAACGTCCTGACTTTC.

The chain uses TRBV27 and TRBJ2-5; possible D gene TRBD1, 6 bases. The CDR3 runs to 16 residues. Germline CDR1 is MNHEY and CDR2 is SMNVEV (reference sequence). The V and J ends lost 8 bases and 1 base respectively, with 20 bases between them. The CDR3 coding sequence is TGTGCCAGCGGCCTGGGTGGGGTAGGGGGCCAAGAGACCCAGTACTTC. As protein: CASGLGGVGGQETQYF.

The chain is built from TRBV2 and TRBJ1-2; D unresolved. V was clipped by 5 bases and J by 3 bases, with 19 bases between them. This CDR3 is built from 16 residues. The germline CDR1 and CDR2 sequences are SNHLY and FYNNEI. CDR3 region: CASSPFLGELDYGYTF. The CDR3 DNA follows: TGTGCCAGCAGTCCATTCCTTGGGGAGTTGGACTATGGCTACACCTTC.

This chain connects TRBV7-2 to TRBJ1-2; D gene uncertain. Trimming removed 6 bases at V and 4 bases at J, with 15 bases between. Germline-derived CDR1 and CDR2 are SGHTA and FQGNSA. The length of the CDR3 is 14 residues. CDR3 loop: CASRPAVSGYGYTF. The CDR3 nucleotides are TGTGCCAGCAGACCAGCCGTGTCGGGCTATGGCTACACCTTC.

This chain connects TRBV5-1 to TRBJ1-2; perhaps TRBD1 as D (5 bases). Trimming stripped 4 bases from V and 4 bases from J, with 11 bases between. Germline V lookup: CDR1 SGHRS, CDR2 YFSETQ. The CDR3 has 13 residues. The CDR3 protein is CASSPTGGYGYTF. The DNA for the CDR3 is TGCGCCAGCAGCCCTACAGGTGGCTATGGCTACACCTTC.

V gene TRBV19 combines with J gene TRBJ1-5, with 12 positions matching TRBD1. V was clipped by 5 bases and J by 5 bases; unmatched bases: 7. CDR1 is LNHDA, CDR2 SQIVND, per germline (reference sequence). This CDR3 is 16 amino acids long. As DNA, the CDR3 is TGTGCCAGTAGTGCCGCCGGGACAGGGGGCCATCAGCCCCAGCATTTT. Its translation is CASSAAGTGGHQPQHF. Filled out from reference TRBV19 and TRBJ1-5, the complete variable domain reads DGGITQSPKYLFRKEGQNVTLSCEQNLNHDAMYWYRQDPGQGLRLIYYSQIVNDFQKGDIAEGYSVSREKKESFPLTVTSAQKNPTAFYLCASSAAGTGGHQPQHFGDGTRLSIL.

J is TRBJ2-2 and V is TRBV7-3; TRBD2 matches 9 bases. Germline V CDR1 and CDR2: SGHTA, FQGTGA. The J segment lost 4 bases and the V segment lost 2 bases, leaving 2 bases of the junction unmatched. The CDR3 runs to 15 residues. In DNA form, the CDR3 reads TGTGCCAGCAGCTTATCAGCGGGGGGCACCGGGGAGCTGTTTTTT. It specifies CASSLSAGGTGELFF.

The V call is TRBV2, the J call TRBJ1-5; D gene uncertain. Germline values: CDR1 SNHLY, CDR2 FYNNEI. The germline V and J ends were trimmed by 5 bases and 5 bases, with 16 bases remaining between them. The CDR3 is 15 residues long. This chain's CDR3 is CASSPFEARDQPQHF. The CDR3 DNA reads as TGTGCCAGCAGTCCTTTCGAGGCCAGAGATCAGCCCCAGCATTTT. The whole variable domain, remainder taken from reference TRBV2 and TRBJ1-5, is EPEVTQTPSHQVTQMGQEVILRCVPISNHLYFYWYRQILGQKVEFLVSFYNNEISEKSEIFDDQFSVERPDGSNFTLKIRSTKLEDSAMYFCASSPFEARDQPQHFGDGTRLSIL.

This sequence joins TRBV18 and TRBJ1-4; a weak D match, TRBD1 (6 bases). The germline gives CDR1 KGHSH, CDR2 LQKENI. The CDR3 is 16 residues long. Trimming cost V 2 bases and J 1 base, with 11 bases left between them. This CDR3 reads CASSPAKTGTNEKLFF. The CDR3 DNA reads as TGTGCCAGCTCACCAGCTAAGACAGGAACTAATGAAAAACTGTTTTTT.

This chain uses TRBV6-1 with TRBJ2-2, with D maybe TRBD2 (5 bases). Looked up from germline, CDR1 is MNHNS and CDR2 is SASEGT. V was pared by 2 bases and J by 3 bases, with 10 bases between. The CDR3 runs 15 residues. CDR3 DNA: TGTGCCAGCAGTGAATGGTCCGGGGACACCGGGGAGCTGTTTTTT. Amino acids: CASSEWSGDTGELFF.

The CDR3, as DNA: TGCGCCAGCAGCCAAGGGGGCCAGGCGGCTACGCAGTATTTT. Its translation is CASSQGGQAATQYF. This sequence joins TRBV4-1 and TRBJ2-3; D is possibly TRBD1 (5 bases). V was clipped by 1 base and J by 8 bases, with 13 bases between them. The CDR3 consists of 14 residues. CDR1 and CDR2 (germline): MGHRA, YSYEKL.